This entry is about one TCR beta chain. Its antigen remains unidentified. This record comes from a study of shared clonotypes between healthy human individuals. In the study overall: Per donor, CD8 memory used one plate, CD8 naive used two, CD4 memory used three and CD4 naive used three. Study-level findings and limits: Shared clonotypes across all four donors exceeded non-shared ones in generation probability.

Profiled with immunoSEQ multiplex PCR; TCRdb holds only in-frame clones, not every one. The table shows some 1,600,000 clones, with approximately 98% occurring only once. CD4+ cells underwent separation, giving CD45RA+ naive and CD45RA-negative memory subsets. Germline V CDR1 and CDR2: LNHNV, YYDKDF (reference sequence). The CDR3 contains 16 residues. Trimming at V came to 3 bases and at J to 4 bases, leaving 7 bases not matched to a gene. What was sequenced was naive CD4+ T cells sorted from blood. Subset specified: CD45RA+ positively selected. The chain uses TRBV15 and TRBJ2-1, with 9 bases aligning to TRBD2. This sequence was found in a man younger than 40 in good health. The DNA for the CDR3 is TGTGCCACCAGCAGCTCTATAGCGGGAGAGTACAATGAGCAGTTCTTC. Translation: CATSSSIAGEYNEQFF.